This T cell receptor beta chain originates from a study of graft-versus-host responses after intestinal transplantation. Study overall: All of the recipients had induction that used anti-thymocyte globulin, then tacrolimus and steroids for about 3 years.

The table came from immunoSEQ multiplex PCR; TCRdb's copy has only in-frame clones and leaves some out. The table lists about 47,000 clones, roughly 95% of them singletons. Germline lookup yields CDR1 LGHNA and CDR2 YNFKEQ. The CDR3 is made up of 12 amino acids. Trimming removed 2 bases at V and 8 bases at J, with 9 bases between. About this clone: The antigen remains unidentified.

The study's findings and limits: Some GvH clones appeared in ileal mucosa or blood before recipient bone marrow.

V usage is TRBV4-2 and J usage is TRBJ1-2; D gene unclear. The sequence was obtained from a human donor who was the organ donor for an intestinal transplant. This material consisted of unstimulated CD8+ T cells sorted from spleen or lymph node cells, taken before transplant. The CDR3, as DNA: TGTGCCAGCAGCCAACTCGGGGAAGGCTACACCTTC. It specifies CASSQLGEGYTF.